This TCR beta chain is drawn from a study of beta chain features in type 1 diabetes. It was via CD45RO/CCR7/CD25/CD127/CD95/CD27 that CD4+ naive, central memory, regulatory and stem cell-like memory cells were sorted. Broader study findings: Whether TCRB rearrangement is influenced by HLA type went unresolved here. Among patients, naive, central memory and Treg TCRB repertoires appeared more similar than among healthy donors. There were fewer insertions and more deletions at the VDJ junctions of type 1 diabetes patients. Within each of all four CD4+ subsets, Type 1 diabetes patients had TCRB CDR3s that were moderately but significantly shorter.

Points on this clone: Antigen unknown.

Trimming removed 5 bases from V and 2 bases from J; junction bases left unmatched: 9. Germline-derived CDR1 and CDR2 are SGHTA and FQGTGA. The CDR3 totals 17 residues. Since all of the isolated RNA was reverse transcribed, expressed TCRB transcripts were what got sequenced. Data came from immunoSEQ multiplex PCR; TCRdb stores just in-frame clones and leaves some out. This sample yields hundreds of thousands of clones, of which roughly 13% are seen a single time; 0.022% belongs to the top ten. The source is a man aged 18 to 29 with type 1 diabetes. V and J are TRBV7-3 and TRBJ2-2, with 9 bases fitting TRBD1. The sample was naive CD4+ T cells from blood. The CDR3 loop reads CASSRRVQGANTGELFF. The CDR3 coding sequence is TGTGCCAGCAGCCGAAGGGTACAGGGGGCTAACACCGGGGAGCTGTTTTTT.